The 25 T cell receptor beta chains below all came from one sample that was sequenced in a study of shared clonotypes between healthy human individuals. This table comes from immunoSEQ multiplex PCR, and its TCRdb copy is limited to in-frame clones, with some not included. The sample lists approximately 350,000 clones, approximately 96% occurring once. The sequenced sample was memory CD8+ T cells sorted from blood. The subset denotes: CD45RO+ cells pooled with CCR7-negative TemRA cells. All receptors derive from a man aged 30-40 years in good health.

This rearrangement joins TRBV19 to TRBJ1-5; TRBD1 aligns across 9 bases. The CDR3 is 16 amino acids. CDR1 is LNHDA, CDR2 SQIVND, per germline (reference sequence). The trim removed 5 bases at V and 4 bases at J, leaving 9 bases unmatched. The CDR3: CASSYRRDRVNQPQHF. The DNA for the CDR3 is TGTGCCAGTAGTTACCGCCGGGACAGGGTAAATCAGCCCCAGCATTTT. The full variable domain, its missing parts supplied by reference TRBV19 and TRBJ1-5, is DGGITQSPKYLFRKEGQNVTLSCEQNLNHDAMYWYRQDPGQGLRLIYYSQIVNDFQKGDIAEGYSVSREKKESFPLTVTSAQKNPTAFYLCASSYRRDRVNQPQHFGDGTRLSIL.

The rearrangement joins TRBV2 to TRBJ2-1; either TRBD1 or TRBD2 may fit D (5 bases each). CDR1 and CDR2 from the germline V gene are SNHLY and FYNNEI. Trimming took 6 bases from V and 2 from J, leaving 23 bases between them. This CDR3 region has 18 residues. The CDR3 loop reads CASRVKIYRDGTYNEQFF. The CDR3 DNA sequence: TGTGCCAGCAGAGTCAAAATTTACCGGGACGGCACCTACAATGAGCAGTTCTTC. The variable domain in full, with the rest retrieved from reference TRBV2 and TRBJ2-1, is EPEVTQTPSHQVTQMGQEVILRCVPISNHLYFYWYRQILGQKVEFLVSFYNNEISEKSEIFDDQFSVERPDGSNFTLKIRSTKLEDSAMYFCASRVKIYRDGTYNEQFFGPGTRLTVL.

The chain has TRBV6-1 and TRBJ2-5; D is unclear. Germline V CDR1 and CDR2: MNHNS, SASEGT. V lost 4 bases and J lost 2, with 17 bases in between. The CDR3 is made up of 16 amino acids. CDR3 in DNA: TGTGCCAGCAGTGGACCCCTCGGTGAGAGTCAAGAGACCCAGTACTTC. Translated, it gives CASSGPLGESQETQYF.

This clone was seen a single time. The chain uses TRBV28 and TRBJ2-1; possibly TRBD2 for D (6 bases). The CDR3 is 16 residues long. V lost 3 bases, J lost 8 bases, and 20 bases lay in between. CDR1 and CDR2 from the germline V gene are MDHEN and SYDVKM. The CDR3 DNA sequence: TGTGCCAGCAGTTTCCTCTCGGGAGTACACACATATGAGCAGTTCTTC. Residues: CASSFLSGVHTYEQFF. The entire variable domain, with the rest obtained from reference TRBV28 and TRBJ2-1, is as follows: DVKVTQSSRYLVKRTGEKVFLECVQDMDHENMFWYRQDPGLGLRLIYFSYDVKMKEKGDIPEGYSVSREKKERFSLILESASTNQTSMYLCASSFLSGVHTYEQFFGPGTRLTVL.

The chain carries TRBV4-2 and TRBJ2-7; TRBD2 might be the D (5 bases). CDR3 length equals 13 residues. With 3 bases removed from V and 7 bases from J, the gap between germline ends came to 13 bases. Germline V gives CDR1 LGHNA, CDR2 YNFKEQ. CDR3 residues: CASSHYREGEQYF. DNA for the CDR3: TGTGCCAGCAGCCACTATCGCGAGGGAGAGCAGTACTTC.

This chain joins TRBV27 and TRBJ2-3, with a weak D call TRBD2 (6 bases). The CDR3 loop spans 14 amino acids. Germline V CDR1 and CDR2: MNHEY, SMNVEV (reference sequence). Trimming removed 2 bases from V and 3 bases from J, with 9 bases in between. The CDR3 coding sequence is TGTGCCAGCAGTTTAAGACTAGGTACAGATACGCAGTATTTT. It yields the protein CASSLRLGTDTQYF.

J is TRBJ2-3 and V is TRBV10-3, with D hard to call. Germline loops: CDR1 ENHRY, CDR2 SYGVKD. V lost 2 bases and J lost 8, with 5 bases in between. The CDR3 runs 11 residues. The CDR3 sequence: CAISEGPTQYF. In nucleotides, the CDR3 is TGTGCCATCAGTGAGGGGCCTACGCAGTATTTT.

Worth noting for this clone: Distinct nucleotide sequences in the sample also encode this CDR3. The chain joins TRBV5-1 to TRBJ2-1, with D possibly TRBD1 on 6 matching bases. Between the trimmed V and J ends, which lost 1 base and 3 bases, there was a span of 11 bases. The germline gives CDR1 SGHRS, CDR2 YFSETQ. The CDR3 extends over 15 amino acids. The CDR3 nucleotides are TGCGCCAGCAGCTTGACAGGGAGTAGCTACAATGAGCAGTTCTTC. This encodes CASSLTGSSYNEQFF.

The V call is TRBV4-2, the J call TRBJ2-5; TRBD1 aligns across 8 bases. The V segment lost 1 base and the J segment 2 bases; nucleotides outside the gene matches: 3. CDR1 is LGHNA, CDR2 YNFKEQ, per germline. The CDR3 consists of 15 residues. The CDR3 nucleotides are TGTGCCAGCAGCCAAGGGGACAGGCTACAAGAGACCCAGTACTTC. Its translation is CASSQGDRLQETQYF.

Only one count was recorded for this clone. The CDR3 sequence is CASSLDSGGGNTIYF. The CDR3 coding sequence is TGTGCCAGCAGCTTAGACTCGGGGGGAGGAAACACCATATATTTT. V gene TRBV7-9 combines with J gene TRBJ1-3, with TRBD1 as a possible D gene (5 bases). From germline, CDR1 is SEHNR and CDR2 FQNEAQ (reference sequence). Deletions cut 1 base from V and 4 bases from J, with 11 bases between. CDR3 length: 15 residues.

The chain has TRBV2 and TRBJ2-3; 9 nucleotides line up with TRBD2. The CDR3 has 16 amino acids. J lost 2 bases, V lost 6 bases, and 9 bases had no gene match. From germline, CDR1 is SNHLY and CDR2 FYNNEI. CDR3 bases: TGTGCCAGCAGGCCTAAGGCGGGAGGGTTCACAGATACGCAGTATTTT. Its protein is CASRPKAGGFTDTQYF.

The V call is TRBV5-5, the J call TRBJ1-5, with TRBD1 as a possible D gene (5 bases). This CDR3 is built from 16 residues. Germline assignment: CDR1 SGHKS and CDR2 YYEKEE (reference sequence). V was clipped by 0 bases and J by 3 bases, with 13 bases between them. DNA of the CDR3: TGTGCCAGCAGCTTGGAGGGAGGGGATACCAATCAGCCCCAGCATTTT. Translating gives CASSLEGGDTNQPQHF.

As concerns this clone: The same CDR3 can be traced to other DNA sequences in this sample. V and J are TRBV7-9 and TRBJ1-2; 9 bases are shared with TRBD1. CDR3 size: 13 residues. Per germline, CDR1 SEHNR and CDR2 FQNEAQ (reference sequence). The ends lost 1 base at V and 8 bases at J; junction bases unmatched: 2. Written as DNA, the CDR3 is TGTGCCAGCAGCTTAGGGACAGGGGACGGCTACACCTTC. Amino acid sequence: CASSLGTGDGYTF. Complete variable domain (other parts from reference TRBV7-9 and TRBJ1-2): DTGVSQNPRHKITKRGQNVTFRCDPISEHNRLYWYRQTLGQGPEFLTYFQNEAQLEKSRLLSDRFSAERPKGSFSTLEIQRTEQGDSAMYLCASSLGTGDGYTFGSGTRLTVV.

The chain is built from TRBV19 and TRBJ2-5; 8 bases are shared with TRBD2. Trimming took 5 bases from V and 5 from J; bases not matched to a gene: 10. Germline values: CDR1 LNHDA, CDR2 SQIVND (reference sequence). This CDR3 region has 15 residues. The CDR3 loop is CASSPFGLAHETQYF. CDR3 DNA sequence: TGTGCCAGTAGTCCCTTCGGACTAGCCCACGAGACCCAGTACTTC.

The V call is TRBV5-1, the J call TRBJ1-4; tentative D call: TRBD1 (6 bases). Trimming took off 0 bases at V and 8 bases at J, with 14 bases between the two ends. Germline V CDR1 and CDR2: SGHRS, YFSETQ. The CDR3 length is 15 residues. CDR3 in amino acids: CASSLDGGANEKLFF. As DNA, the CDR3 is TGCGCCAGCAGCTTGGACGGGGGCGCGAACGAAAAACTGTTTTTT. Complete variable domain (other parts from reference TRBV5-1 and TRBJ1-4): KAGVTQTPRYLIKTRGQQVTLSCSPISGHRSVSWYQQTPGQGLQFLFEYFSETQRNKGNFPGRFSGRQFSNSRSEMNVSTLELGDSALYLCASSLDGGANEKLFFGSGTQLSVL.

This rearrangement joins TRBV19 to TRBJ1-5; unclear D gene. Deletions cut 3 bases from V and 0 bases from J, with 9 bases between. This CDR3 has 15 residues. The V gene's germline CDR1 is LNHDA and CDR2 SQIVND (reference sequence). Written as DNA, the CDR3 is TGTGCCAGTAGTATTATGGGTAGTAGCAATCAGCCCCAGCATTTT. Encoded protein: CASSIMGSSNQPQHF.

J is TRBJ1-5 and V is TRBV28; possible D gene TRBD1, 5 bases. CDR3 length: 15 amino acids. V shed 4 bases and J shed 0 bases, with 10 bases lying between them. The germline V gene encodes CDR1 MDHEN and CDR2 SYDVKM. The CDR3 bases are TGTGCCAGCAGTTGGTTCAGGGATAGCAATCAGCCCCAGCATTTT. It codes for CASSWFRDSNQPQHF.

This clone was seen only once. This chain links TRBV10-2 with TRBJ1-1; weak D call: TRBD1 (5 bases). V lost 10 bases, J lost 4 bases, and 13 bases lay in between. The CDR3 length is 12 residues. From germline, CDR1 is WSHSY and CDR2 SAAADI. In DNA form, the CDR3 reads TGCGCCACCTCGGGGGGAGGCACTGAAGCTTTCTTT. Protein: CATSGGGTEAFF.

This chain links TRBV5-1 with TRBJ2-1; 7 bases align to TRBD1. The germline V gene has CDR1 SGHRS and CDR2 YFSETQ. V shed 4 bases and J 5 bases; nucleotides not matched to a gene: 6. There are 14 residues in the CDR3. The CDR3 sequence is CASSPRTGNNEQFF. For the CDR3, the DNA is TGCGCCAGCAGCCCTCGGACAGGCAACAATGAGCAGTTCTTC.

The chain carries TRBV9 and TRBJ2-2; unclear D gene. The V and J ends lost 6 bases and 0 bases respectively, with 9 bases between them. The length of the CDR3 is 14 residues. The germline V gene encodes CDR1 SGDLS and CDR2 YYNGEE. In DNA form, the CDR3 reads TGTGCCAGCAACGGACGGACGAACACCGGGGAGCTGTTTTTT. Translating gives CASNGRTNTGELFF.

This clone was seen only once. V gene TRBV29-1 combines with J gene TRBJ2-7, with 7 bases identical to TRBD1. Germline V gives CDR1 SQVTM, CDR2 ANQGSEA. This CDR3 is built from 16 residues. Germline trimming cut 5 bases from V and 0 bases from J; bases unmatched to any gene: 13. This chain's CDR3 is CSVIRREQGNSYEQYF. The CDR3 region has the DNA TGCAGCGTTATTCGGCGCGAACAGGGGAACTCCTACGAGCAGTACTTC.

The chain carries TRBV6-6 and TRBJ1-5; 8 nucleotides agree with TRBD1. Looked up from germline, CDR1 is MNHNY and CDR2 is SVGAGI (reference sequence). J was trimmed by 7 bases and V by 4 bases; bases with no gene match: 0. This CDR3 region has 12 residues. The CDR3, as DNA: TGTGCCAGCAGTTGGACAGGGCAGCCCCAGCATTTT. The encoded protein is CASSWTGQPQHF.

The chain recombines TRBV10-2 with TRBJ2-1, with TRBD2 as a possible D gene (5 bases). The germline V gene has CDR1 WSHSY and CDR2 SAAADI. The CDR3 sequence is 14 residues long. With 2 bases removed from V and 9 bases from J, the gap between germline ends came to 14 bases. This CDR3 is CASSEQRRRGEQFF. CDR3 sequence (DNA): TGCGCCAGCAGTGAGCAGCGGCGACGGGGTGAGCAGTTCTTC.

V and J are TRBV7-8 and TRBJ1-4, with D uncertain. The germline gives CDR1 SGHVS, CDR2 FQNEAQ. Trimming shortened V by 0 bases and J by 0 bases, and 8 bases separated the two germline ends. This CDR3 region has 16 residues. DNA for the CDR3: TGTGCCAGCAGCTTAGCGCCCAGAGCAACTAATGAAAAACTGTTTTTT. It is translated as CASSLAPRATNEKLFF. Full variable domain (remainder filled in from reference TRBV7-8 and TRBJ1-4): GAGVSQSPRYKVAKRGQDVALRCDPISGHVSLFWYQQALGQGPEFLTYFQNEAQLDKSGLPSDRFFAERPEGSVSTLKIQRTQQEDSAVYLCASSLAPRATNEKLFFGSGTQLSVL.

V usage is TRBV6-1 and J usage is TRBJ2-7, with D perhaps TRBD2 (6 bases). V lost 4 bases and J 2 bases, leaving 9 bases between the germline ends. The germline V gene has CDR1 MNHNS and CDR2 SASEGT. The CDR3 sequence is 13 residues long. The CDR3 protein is CASSGDSPYEQYF. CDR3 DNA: TGTGCCAGCAGTGGGGACTCTCCCTACGAGCAGTACTTC.